The source of this T cell receptor (beta chain) is a study of response to subunit inactivated influenza vaccine. Overall study findings and caveats: With each seasonal influenza vaccination, the authors suggested, few new T cells are recruited.

This clonotype was picked up many times. Antigen unknown. The CDR3 loop spans 21 amino acids. Germline V gene data show CDR1 as MNHEY and CDR2 as SVGEGT. V shed 2 bases and J 5 bases; nucleotides not matched to a gene: 17. From the RT-PCR reads, TCRdb called clonotypes with MiXCR, one entry per CDR3 protein. The sample holds under 550,000 distinct CDR3 sequences; around 8% are singletons and the top ten take 13%. The clonotype comes from a man aged 50-75 years who received an inactivated influenza vaccine. The rearrangement uses TRBV6-2 or TRBV6-3 and TRBJ2-1; 14 bases agree with TRBD2. The material sequenced was PBMCs from blood, taken around 25 months after vaccination. CDR3 sequence reads: CASSYPTRGTSGSISNNEQFF. The CDR3, as DNA: TGTGCCAGCAGTTACCCCACGAGGGGGACTAGCGGGAGTATTAGCAACAATGAGCAGTTCTTC.